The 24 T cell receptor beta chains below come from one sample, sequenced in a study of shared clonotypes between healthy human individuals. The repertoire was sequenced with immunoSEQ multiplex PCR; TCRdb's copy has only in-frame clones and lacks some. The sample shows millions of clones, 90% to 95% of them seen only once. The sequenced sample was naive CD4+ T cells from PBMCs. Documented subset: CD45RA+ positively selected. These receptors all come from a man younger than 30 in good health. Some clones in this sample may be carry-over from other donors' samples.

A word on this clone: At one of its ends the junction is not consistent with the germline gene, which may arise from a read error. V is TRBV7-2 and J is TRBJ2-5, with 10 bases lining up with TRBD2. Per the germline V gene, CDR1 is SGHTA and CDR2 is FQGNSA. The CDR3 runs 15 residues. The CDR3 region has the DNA TGTGCCAGCAGTTTAGCGGGAGGATTGGAAGAGACCCAGTACTTC. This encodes CASSLAGGLEETQYF.

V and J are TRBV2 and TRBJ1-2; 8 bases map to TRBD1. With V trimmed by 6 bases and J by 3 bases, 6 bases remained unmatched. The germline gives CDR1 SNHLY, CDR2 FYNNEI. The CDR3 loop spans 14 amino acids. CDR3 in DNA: TGTGCCAGCAGGAGGGGGGGACAGGACTATGGCTACACCTTC. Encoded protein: CASRRGGQDYGYTF.

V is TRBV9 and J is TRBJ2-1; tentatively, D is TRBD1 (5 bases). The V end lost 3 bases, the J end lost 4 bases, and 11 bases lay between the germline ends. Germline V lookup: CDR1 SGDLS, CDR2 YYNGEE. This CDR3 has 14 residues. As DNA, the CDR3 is TGTGCCAGCAGCGCTCGTGGGGCGTACAATGAGCAGTTCTTC. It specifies CASSARGAYNEQFF. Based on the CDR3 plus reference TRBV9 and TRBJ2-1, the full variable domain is DSGVTQTPKHLITATGQRVTLRCSPRSGDLSVYWYQQSLDQGLQFLIQYYNGEERAKGNILERFSAQQFPDLHSELNLSSLELGDSALYFCASSARGAYNEQFFGPGTRLTVL.

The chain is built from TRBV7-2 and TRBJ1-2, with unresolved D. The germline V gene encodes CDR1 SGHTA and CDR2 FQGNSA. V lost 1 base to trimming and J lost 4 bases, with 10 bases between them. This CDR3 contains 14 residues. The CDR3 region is CASSLDPPGYGYTF. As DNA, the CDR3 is TGTGCCAGCAGCTTAGATCCTCCGGGCTATGGCTACACCTTC.

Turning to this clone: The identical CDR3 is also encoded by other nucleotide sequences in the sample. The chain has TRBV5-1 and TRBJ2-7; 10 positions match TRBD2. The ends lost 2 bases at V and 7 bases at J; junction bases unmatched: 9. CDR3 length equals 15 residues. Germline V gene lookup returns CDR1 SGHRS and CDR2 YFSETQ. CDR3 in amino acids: CASSLSAGGPYEQYF. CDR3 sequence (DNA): TGCGCCAGCAGCTTATCAGCGGGAGGGCCTTATGAGCAGTACTTC. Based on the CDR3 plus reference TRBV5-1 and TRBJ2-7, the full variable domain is KAGVTQTPRYLIKTRGQQVTLSCSPISGHRSVSWYQQTPGQGLQFLFEYFSETQRNKGNFPGRFSGRQFSNSRSEMNVSTLELGDSALYLCASSLSAGGPYEQYFGPGTRLTVT.

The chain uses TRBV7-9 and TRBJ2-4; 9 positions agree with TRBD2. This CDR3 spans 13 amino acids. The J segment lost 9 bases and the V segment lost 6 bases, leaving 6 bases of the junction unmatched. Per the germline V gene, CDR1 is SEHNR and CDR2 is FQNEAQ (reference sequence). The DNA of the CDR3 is TGTGCCAGCAGAGAGCGGGAGGCGGGCATTCAGTACTTC. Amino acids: CASREREAGIQYF.

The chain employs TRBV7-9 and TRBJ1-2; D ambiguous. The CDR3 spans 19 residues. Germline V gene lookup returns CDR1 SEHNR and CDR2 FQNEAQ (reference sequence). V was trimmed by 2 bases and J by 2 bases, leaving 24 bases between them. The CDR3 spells CASSLLRKALKDGNYGYTF. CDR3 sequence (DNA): TGTGCCAGCAGCTTACTCCGGAAAGCCTTGAAAGACGGAAACTATGGCTACACCTTC.

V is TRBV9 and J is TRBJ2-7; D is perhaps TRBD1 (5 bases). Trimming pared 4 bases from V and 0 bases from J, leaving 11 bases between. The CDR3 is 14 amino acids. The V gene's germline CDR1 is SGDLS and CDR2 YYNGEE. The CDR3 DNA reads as TGTGCCAGCAGCCTCCGACAGTTCTCCTACGAGCAGTACTTC. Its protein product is CASSLRQFSYEQYF.

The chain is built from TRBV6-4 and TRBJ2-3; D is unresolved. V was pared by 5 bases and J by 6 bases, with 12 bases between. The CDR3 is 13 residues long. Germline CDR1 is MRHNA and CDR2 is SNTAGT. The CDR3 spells CASSPRVGDTQYF. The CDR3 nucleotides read TGTGCCAGCAGTCCCCGGGTGGGGGATACGCAGTATTTT.

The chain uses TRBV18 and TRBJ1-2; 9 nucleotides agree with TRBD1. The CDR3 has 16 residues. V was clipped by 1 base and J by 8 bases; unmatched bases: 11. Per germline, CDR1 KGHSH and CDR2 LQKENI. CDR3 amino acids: CASSPLPGQGLGGYTF. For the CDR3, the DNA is TGTGCCAGCTCACCACTGCCGGGACAGGGTCTCGGCGGCTACACCTTC. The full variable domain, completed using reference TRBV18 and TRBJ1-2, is NAGVMQNPRHLVRRRGQEARLRCSPMKGHSHVYWYRQLPEEGLKFMVYLQKENIIDESGMPKERFSAEFPKEGPSILRIQQVVRGDSAAYFCASSPLPGQGLGGYTFGSGTRLTVV.

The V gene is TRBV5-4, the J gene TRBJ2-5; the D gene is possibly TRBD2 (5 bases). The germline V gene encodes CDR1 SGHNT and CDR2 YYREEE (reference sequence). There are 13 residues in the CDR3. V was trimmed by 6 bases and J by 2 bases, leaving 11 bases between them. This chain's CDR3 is CASTSGWQETQYF. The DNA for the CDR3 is TGTGCCAGCACCTCGGGGTGGCAAGAGACCCAGTACTTC.

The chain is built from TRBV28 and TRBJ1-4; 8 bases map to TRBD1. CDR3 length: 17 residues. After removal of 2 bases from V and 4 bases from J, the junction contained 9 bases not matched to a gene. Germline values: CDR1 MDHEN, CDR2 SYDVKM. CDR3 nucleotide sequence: TGTGCCAGCAGTTTAGTCGGACACAGGGGGGTTAATGAAAAACTGTTTTTT. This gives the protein CASSLVGHRGVNEKLFF.

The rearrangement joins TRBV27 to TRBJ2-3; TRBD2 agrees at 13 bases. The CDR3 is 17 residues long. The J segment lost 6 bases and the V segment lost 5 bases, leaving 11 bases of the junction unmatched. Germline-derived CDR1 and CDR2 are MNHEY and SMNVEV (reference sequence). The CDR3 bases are TGTGCCAGCAGTCCGGAACTAGCGGGAGGGCCCCCCGATACGCAGTATTTT. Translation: CASSPELAGGPPDTQYF.

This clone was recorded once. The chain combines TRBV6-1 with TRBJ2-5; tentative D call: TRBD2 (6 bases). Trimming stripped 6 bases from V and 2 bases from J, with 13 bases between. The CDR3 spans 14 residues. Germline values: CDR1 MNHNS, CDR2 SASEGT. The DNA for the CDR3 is TGTGCCAGCAGGATGGGGGGAAGGCAAGAGACCCAGTACTTC. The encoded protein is CASRMGGRQETQYF.

The CDR3, as DNA: TGTGCCAGCTCCACCTTCGCGGAGAACACCGGGGAGCTGTTTTTT. Translating gives CASSTFAENTGELFF. V is TRBV18 and J is TRBJ2-2; D is unresolved. V was cut by 6 bases and J by 1 base, with 12 bases left in between. Germline CDR1 KGHSH, CDR2 LQKENI. This CDR3 is 15 amino acids long.

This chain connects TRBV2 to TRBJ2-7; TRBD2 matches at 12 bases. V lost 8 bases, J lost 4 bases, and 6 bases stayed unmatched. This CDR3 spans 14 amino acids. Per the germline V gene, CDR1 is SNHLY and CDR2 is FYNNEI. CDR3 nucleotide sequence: TGTGCCAGCGGTCGACTAGCGGGAGAGTACGAGCAGTACTTC. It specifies CASGRLAGEYEQYF.

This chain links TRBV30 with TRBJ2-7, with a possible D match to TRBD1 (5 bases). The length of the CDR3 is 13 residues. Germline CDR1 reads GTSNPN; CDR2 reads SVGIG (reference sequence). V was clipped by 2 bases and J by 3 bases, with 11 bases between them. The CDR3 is CAWSRSRGYEQYF. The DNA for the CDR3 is TGTGCCTGGAGTCGAAGTAGGGGCTACGAGCAGTACTTC.

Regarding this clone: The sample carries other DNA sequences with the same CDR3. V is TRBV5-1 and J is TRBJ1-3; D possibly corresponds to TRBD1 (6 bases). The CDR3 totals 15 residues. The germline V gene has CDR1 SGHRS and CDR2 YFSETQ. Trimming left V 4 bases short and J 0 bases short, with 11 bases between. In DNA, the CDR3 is TGCGCCAGCAGCATAACAGGGAACTCTGGAAACACCATATATTTT. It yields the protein CASSITGNSGNTIYF.

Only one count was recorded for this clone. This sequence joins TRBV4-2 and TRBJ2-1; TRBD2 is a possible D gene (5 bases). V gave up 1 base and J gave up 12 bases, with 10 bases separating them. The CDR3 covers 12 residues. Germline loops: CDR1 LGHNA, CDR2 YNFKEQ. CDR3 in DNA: TGTGCCAGCAGCCAAGCTTCTAGCTTGCAGTTCTTC. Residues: CASSQASSLQFF.

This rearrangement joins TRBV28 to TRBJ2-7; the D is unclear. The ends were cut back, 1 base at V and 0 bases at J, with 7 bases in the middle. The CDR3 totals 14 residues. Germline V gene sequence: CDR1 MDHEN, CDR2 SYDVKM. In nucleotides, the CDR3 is TGTGCCAGCAGTTTATTCGAGAGCTCCTACGAGCAGTACTTC. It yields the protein CASSLFESSYEQYF.

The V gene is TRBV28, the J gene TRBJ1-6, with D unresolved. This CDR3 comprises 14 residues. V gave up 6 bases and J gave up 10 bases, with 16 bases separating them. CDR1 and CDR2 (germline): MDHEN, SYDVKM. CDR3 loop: CASRLPAQASPLHF. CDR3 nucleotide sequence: TGTGCCAGCAGGTTACCGGCCCAAGCGTCACCCCTCCACTTT. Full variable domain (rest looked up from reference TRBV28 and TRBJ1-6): DVKVTQSSRYLVKRTGEKVFLECVQDMDHENMFWYRQDPGLGLRLIYFSYDVKMKEKGDIPEGYSVSREKKERFSLILESASTNQTSMYLCASRLPAQASPLHFGNGTRLTVT.

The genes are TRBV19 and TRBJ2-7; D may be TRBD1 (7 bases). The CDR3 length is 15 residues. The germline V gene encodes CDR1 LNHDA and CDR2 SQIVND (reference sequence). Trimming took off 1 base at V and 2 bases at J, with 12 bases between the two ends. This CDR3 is CASSIVSGGPYEQYF. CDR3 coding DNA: TGTGCCAGTAGTATAGTCTCAGGGGGGCCCTACGAGCAGTACTTC.

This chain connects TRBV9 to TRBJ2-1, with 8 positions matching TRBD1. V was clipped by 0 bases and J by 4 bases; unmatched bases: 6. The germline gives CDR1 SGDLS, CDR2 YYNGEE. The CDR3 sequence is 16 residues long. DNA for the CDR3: TGTGCCAGCAGCGTAGGGCAGGGGGCGTATTACAATGAGCAGTTCTTC. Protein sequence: CASSVGQGAYYNEQFF. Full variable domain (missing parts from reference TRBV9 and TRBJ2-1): DSGVTQTPKHLITATGQRVTLRCSPRSGDLSVYWYQQSLDQGLQFLIQYYNGEERAKGNILERFSAQQFPDLHSELNLSSLELGDSALYFCASSVGQGAYYNEQFFGPGTRLTVL.

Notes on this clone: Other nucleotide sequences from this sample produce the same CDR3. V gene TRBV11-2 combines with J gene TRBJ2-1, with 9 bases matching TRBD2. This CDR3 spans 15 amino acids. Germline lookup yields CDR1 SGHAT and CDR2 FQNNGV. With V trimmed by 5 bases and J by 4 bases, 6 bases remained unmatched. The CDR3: CASSPGTSRYNEQFF. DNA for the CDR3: TGTGCCAGCAGCCCGGGGACTAGCAGATACAATGAGCAGTTCTTC. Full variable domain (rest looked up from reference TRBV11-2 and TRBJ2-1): EAGVAQSPRYKIIEKRQSVAFWCNPISGHATLYWYQQILGQGPKLLIQFQNNGVVDDSQLPKDRFSAERLKGVDSTLKIQPAKLEDSAVYLCASSPGTSRYNEQFFGPGTRLTVL.